This TCR beta chain was observed in a study of radiation and T cells in renal cell carcinoma. Study details: Nephrectomy followed 15 Gy stereotactic body radiation by 4 weeks.

About this clone itself: Its antigen is unknown.

Sample time point: baseline pretreatment blood. Treatment noted: 15 Gy SBRT to primary tumor, nephrectomy 4 weeks later. This renal cell carcinoma was of the clear cell type. Overall study results and limits: Top tumor clonotypes rose in blood 2 weeks post-radiation, then contracted. Pretreatment tumor biopsies were lacking, so baseline clonotypes are unknown.

CDR1 and CDR2 from the germline V gene are SGHRS and YFSETQ. The CDR3 has 15 amino acids. V lost 4 bases to trimming and J lost 1 base, with 12 bases between them. Data came from immunoSEQ multiplex PCR; TCRdb stores just in-frame clones and leaves some out. The profile shows some 100,000 clones, 82% of them singletons. Source: blood, taken from a patient whose treatment included radiotherapy and nephrectomy. The chain is built from TRBV5-1 and TRBJ1-3; unclear D gene. The receptor was derived from a man aged 55 to 69 with renal cell carcinoma. The CDR3: CASSPMGGSGNTIYF. The CDR3 region has the DNA TGCGCCAGCAGCCCCATGGGAGGGTCTGGAAACACCATATATTTT. The full variable domain, completed using reference TRBV5-1 and TRBJ1-3, is KAGVTQTPRYLIKTRGQQVTLSCSPISGHRSVSWYQQTPGQGLQFLFEYFSETQRNKGNFPGRFSGRQFSNSRSEMNVSTLELGDSALYLCASSPMGGSGNTIYFGEGSWLTVV.